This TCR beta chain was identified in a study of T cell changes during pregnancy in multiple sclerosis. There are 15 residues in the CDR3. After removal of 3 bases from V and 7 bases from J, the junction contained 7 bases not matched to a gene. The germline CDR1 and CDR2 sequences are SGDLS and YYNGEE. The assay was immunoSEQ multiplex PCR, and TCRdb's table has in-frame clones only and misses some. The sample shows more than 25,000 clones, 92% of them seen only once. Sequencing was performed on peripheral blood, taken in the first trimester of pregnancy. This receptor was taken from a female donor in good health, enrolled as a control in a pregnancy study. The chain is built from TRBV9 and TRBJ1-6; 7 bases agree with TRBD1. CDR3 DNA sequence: TGTGCCAGCAGCGCCAGGGGGGTAGTGAATTCACCCCTCCACTTT. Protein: CASSARGVVNSPLHF.